This TCR beta chain was identified in a study of blood T cell repertoires in COVID-19. Study context: The samples span acute and convalescent COVID-19 from the United States, Italy and Spain. Sources were T cells, B-cell-depleted T cells, or PBMCs; the material itself was cDNA or gDNA.

The germline V gene encodes CDR1 MNHNS and CDR2 SASEGT. With V trimmed by 3 bases and J by 3 bases, 0 bases remained unmatched. The CDR3 loop spans 13 amino acids. Original processing methods: Reference gene primers were amplified, and this amplification served to estimate nucleated cell counts. TCRdb's table, derived via immunoSEQ multiplex PCR, lists solely in-frame clones and lacks some. D and trimming come from the DNA, and the V and J calls and clone size come from that table. The sample yields some 83,000 clones, about four fifths seen once. Input material: peripheral blood. The source is a man aged 50-60 years with acute or convalescent COVID-19. The chain employs TRBV6-1 and TRBJ2-7; 9 nucleotides match TRBD1. Here the CDR3 reads CASSEDRGYEQYF. CDR3 in DNA: TGTGCCAGCAGTGAGGACAGGGGCTACGAGCAGTACTTC.